This T cell receptor (beta chain) was captured by sequencing in a study of control samples from healthy donors and cancer patients. TCRdb's table, derived via immunoSEQ multiplex PCR, lists solely in-frame clones and lacks some. The table shows about 96,000 clones, with about 92% occurring only once. Deletions cut 2 bases from V and 2 bases from J, with 10 bases between. The CDR3 is 15 amino acids. From germline, CDR1 is SGHRS and CDR2 YFSETQ. Material for sequencing was blood. The clonotype comes from a man younger than 30 in good health. The V gene is TRBV5-1, the J gene TRBJ1-4; D not certain. In DNA form, the CDR3 reads TGCGCCAGCAGCTTTTATGCCCGCACTAATGAAAAACTGTTTTTT. Translation: CASSFYARTNEKLFF.